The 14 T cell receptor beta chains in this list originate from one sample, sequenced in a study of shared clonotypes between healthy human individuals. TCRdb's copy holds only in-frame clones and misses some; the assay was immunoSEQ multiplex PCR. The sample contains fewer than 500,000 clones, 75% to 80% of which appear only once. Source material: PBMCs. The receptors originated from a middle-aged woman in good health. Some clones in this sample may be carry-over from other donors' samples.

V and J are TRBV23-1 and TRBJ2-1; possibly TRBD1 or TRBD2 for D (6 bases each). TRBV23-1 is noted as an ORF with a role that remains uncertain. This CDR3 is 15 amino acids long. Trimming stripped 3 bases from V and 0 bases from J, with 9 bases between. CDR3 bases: TGCGCCAGCAGTCAGAGGGGGGCCTCCTACAATGAGCAGTTCTTC. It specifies CASSQRGASYNEQFF.

The CDR3 loop is CASSLPTGEDTEAFF. The CDR3 DNA reads TGTGCCAGCAGCCTCCCGACAGGGGAGGACACTGAAGCTTTCTTT. This chain links TRBV7-2 with TRBJ1-1; TRBD1 aligns across 8 bases. Germline lookup yields CDR1 SGHTA and CDR2 FQGNSA. The CDR3 runs to 15 residues. Trimming cost V 5 bases and J 3 bases; bases outside gene matches: 8. The complete variable domain, with remaining parts taken from reference TRBV7-2 and TRBJ1-1, reads GAGVSQSPSNKVTEKGKDVELRCDPISGHTALYWYRQSLGQGLEFLIYFQGNSAPDKSGLPSDRFSAERTGGSVSTLTIQRTQQEDSAVYLCASSLPTGEDTEAFFGQGTRLTVV.

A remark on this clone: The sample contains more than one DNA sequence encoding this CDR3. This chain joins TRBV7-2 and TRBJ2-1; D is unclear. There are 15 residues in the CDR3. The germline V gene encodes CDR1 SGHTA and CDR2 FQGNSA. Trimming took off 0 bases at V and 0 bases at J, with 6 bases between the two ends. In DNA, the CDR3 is TGTGCCAGCAGCTTAGCGGGTAGCTCCTACAATGAGCAGTTCTTC. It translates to CASSLAGSSYNEQFF.

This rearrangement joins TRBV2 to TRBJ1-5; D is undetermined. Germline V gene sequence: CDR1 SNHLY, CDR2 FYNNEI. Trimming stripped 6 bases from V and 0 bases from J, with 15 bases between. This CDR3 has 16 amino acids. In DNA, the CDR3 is TGTGCCAGCAGCCGAGAGATTCTGGCTAGCAATCAGCCCCAGCATTTT. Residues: CASSREILASNQPQHF.

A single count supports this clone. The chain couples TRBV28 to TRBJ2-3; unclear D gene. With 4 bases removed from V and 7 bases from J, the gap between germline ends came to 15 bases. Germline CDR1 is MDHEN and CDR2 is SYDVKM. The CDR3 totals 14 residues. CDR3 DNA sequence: TGTGCCAGCAGTTCAAGTTCGGCGTACAATACGCAGTATTTT. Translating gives CASSSSSAYNTQYF.

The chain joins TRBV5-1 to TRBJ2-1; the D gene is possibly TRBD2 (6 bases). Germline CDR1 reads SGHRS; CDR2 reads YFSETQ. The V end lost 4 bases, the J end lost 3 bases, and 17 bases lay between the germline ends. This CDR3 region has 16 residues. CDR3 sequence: CASSPGLQTLYNEQFF. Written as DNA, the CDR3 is TGCGCCAGCAGCCCGGGACTCCAAACCCTCTACAATGAGCAGTTCTTC.

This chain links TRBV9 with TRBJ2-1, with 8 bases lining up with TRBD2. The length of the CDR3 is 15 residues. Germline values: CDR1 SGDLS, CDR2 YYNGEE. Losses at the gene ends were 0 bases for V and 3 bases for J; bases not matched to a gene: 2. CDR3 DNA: TGTGCCAGCAGCGTAGACGGGACTAGCTACAATGAGCAGTTCTTC. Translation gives CASSVDGTSYNEQFF.

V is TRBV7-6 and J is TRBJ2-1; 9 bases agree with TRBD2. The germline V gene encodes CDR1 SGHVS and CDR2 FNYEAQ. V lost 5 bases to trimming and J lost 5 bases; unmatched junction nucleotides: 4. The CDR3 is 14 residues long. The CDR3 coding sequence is TGTGCCAGCAGCAAGACTAGCGGTGACAATGAGCAGTTCTTC. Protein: CASSKTSGDNEQFF. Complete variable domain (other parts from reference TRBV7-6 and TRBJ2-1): GAGVSQSPRYKVTKRGQDVALRCDPISGHVSLYWYRQALGQGPEFLTYFNYEAQQDKSGLPNDRFSAERPEGSISTLTIQRTEQRDSAMYRCASSKTSGDNEQFFGPGTRLTVL.

The CDR3 region has the DNA TGCGCCAGCAGCCATCTGAGCGGGGAATACTCCTACAATGAGCAGTTCTTC. Its protein product is CASSHLSGEYSYNEQFF. The V gene is TRBV4-1, the J gene TRBJ2-1, with 7 positions matching TRBD2. The CDR3 extends over 17 amino acids. Germline CDR1 and CDR2: MGHRA and YSYEKL. The trim removed 3 bases at V and 0 bases at J, leaving 8 bases unmatched.

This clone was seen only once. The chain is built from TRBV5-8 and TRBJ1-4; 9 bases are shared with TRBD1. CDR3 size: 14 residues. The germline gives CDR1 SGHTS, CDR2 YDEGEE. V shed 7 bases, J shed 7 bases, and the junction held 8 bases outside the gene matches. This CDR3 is CASWIQGASEKLFF. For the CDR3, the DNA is TGTGCCAGCTGGATACAGGGGGCTAGTGAAAAACTGTTTTTT.

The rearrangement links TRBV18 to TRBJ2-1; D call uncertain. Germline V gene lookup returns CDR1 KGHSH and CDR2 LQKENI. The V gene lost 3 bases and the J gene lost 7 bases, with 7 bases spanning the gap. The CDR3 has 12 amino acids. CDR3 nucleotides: TGTGCCAGCTCACCTTCCGGGAATGAGCAGTTCTTC. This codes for CASSPSGNEQFF. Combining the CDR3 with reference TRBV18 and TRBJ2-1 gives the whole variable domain NAGVMQNPRHLVRRRGQEARLRCSPMKGHSHVYWYRQLPEEGLKFMVYLQKENIIDESGMPKERFSAEFPKEGPSILRIQQVVRGDSAAYFCASSPSGNEQFFGPGTRLTVL.

CDR3 sequence (DNA): TGTGCCAGCAGCTCCTCAATCGGGGGCAAAACCGGGGAGCTGTTTTTT. Its protein is CASSSSIGGKTGELFF. The chain is built from TRBV7-9 and TRBJ2-2; possibly TRBD1 or TRBD2 for D (6 bases each). The germline V and J ends were trimmed by 4 bases and 5 bases, with 17 bases remaining between them. The CDR3 is made up of 16 amino acids. Germline CDR1 reads SEHNR; CDR2 reads FQNEAQ (reference sequence).

The CDR3 protein is CASSLFGRTGVGEQYF. For the CDR3, the DNA is TGTGCCAGCAGCTTGTTTGGCCGCACTGGGGTGGGCGAGCAGTACTTC. The chain has TRBV5-6 and TRBJ2-7, with D unresolved. Trimming took 1 base from V and 6 from J, leaving 20 bases between them. Germline V gene lookup returns CDR1 SGHDT and CDR2 YYEEEE. This CDR3 spans 16 amino acids.

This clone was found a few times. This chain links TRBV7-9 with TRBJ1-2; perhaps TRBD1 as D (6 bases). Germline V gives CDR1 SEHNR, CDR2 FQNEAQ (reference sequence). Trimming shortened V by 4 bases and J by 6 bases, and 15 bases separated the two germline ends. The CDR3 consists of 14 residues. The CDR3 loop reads CASSSSGTTHGYTF. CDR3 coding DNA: TGTGCCAGCAGCTCTTCCGGGACAACTCATGGCTACACCTTC.